The 7 T cell receptor beta chains in this list originate from one sample, sequenced in a study of blood T cell repertoires in COVID-19. The protocol was immunoSEQ multiplex PCR, while the TCRdb copy is restricted to in-frame clones and leaves out a portion. The sample yields around 220,000 clones, more than 75% seen once. Specimen: PBMCs or T cells enriched from blood (not recorded which). The receptors were sampled from a woman between 35 and 50 years old with acute COVID-19.

This clone was detected a few times. The V gene is TRBV7-9, the J gene TRBJ1-5; tentatively, D is TRBD1 (6 bases). CDR1 SEHNR and CDR2 FQNEAQ come from the germline V gene (reference sequence). This CDR3 has 17 amino acids. V lost 6 bases, J lost 0 bases, and 18 bases lay in between. The CDR3 DNA sequence: TGTGCCAGCAGTCGTTATTCAGGGGTGAATAGCAATCAGCCCCAGCATTTT. It is translated as CASSRYSGVNSNQPQHF.

The V call is TRBV2, the J call TRBJ1-6; 8 bases fit TRBD1. The germline V gene encodes CDR1 SNHLY and CDR2 FYNNEI. Trimming took 6 bases from V and 9 from J; bases not matched to a gene: 10. The CDR3 has 15 amino acids. The CDR3, as DNA: TGTGCCAGCAGGTCAGAGGACAGGGCTAGTTCACCCCTCCACTTT. Translated, it gives CASRSEDRASSPLHF.

V usage is TRBV4-1 and J usage is TRBJ1-4; 7 nucleotides match TRBD1. V lost 0 bases and J lost 8; bases outside the gene matches: 9. This CDR3 region has 16 residues. CDR1 is MGHRA, CDR2 YSYEKL, per germline. The CDR3 DNA reads TGCGCCAGCAGCCAAGATGAGGCAGGGGGAAACGAAAAACTGTTTTTT. This encodes CASSQDEAGGNEKLFF.

V and J are TRBV4-3 and TRBJ2-2; no definite D call. The V end lost 1 base, the J end lost 7 bases, and 10 bases lay between the germline ends. This CDR3 comprises 14 residues. Looked up from germline, CDR1 is LGHNA and CDR2 is YSLEER. CDR3: CASSQVLADGELFF. In DNA form, the CDR3 reads TGCGCCAGCAGCCAAGTATTGGCGGACGGGGAGCTGTTTTTT.

Only a few counts were recorded for this clone. The J gene is TRBJ1-2, the V gene TRBV2, with 8 bases matching TRBD1. The CDR3 consists of 14 residues. CDR1 SNHLY and CDR2 FYNNEI come from the germline V gene. V lost 3 bases, J lost 3 bases, and 3 bases stayed unmatched. The CDR3 reads CASSDNRGDYGYTF. Written as DNA, the CDR3 is TGTGCCAGCAGTGATAACAGGGGGGACTATGGCTACACCTTC. The complete variable domain, with remaining parts taken from reference TRBV2 and TRBJ1-2, reads EPEVTQTPSHQVTQMGQEVILRCVPISNHLYFYWYRQILGQKVEFLVSFYNNEISEKSEIFDDQFSVERPDGSNFTLKIRSTKLEDSAMYFCASSDNRGDYGYTFGSGTRLTVV.

J is TRBJ1-2 and V is TRBV7-9, with a weak D call TRBD1 (5 bases). This CDR3 is built from 16 residues. Germline values: CDR1 SEHNR, CDR2 FQNEAQ (reference sequence). V was shortened by 0 bases and J by 5 bases, with 16 bases between the two germline ends. CDR3: CASSLAGAIGVYGYTF. In DNA form, the CDR3 reads TGTGCCAGCAGCTTAGCAGGGGCCATTGGGGTATATGGCTACACCTTC.

The count of this clone is one. The chain links TRBV19 to TRBJ2-7; 10 bases are a match to TRBD1. In germline, CDR1 is LNHDA, CDR2 SQIVND (reference sequence). Trimming cost V 2 bases and J 3 bases; bases outside gene matches: 4. This CDR3 is built from 15 residues. CDR3 in amino acids: CASSITGTGVYEQYF. CDR3 coding DNA: TGTGCCAGTAGTATAACCGGGACAGGGGTCTACGAGCAGTACTTC.